Each of the 12 T cell receptor beta chains below was sequenced from the same sample in a study of CD8 T cells in ankylosing spondylitis. The study, taken as a whole, reports: A motif of 8 or 9 highly homologous TCR beta variants was seen as apparently characteristic of ankylosing spondylitis blood.

TCRdb reprocessed the 5' RACE reads via MiXCR and lists one record per CDR3 protein. The sample consists of 500,000 to 650,000 distinct CDR3 sequences, about 5.7% of them appearing once. No antigen has been assigned to these receptors. The sample consisted of blood, either unsorted or a sorted T cell fraction (not recorded which). Source of these receptors: a male donor with ankylosing spondylitis.

The chain employs TRBV7-6 and TRBJ1-4, with 9 bases lining up with TRBD1. Germline CDR1 and CDR2: SGHVS and FNYEAQ. This CDR3 has 17 residues. V lost 2 bases to trimming and J lost 5 bases; unmatched junction nucleotides: 9. CDR3: CASSLNRGHEINEKLFF. The CDR3, as DNA: TGTGCCAGCAGCTTAAACAGGGGGCACGAGATAAATGAAAAACTGTTTTTT.

There are a few counts of this clonotype. CDR3 sequence reads: CASSPGRLNSYEQYF. In DNA, the CDR3 is TGTGCCAGCAGTCCGGGACGGTTAAACTCCTACGAGCAGTACTTC. The chain combines TRBV7-2 with TRBJ2-7, with D perhaps assigned TRBD1 or TRBD2 (5 bases each). The germline V and J ends were trimmed by 6 bases and 0 bases, with 15 bases remaining between them. This CDR3 spans 15 amino acids. Per the germline V gene, CDR1 is SGHTA and CDR2 is FQGNSA.

This clonotype occurred many times. The chain carries TRBV29-1 and TRBJ2-3, with 8 positions matching TRBD2. This CDR3 has 16 amino acids. The germline gives CDR1 SQVTM, CDR2 ANQGSEA. V dropped 3 bases and J dropped 2; count of bases not matched to a gene: 10. CDR3 nucleotides: TGCAGCGTTGAGGGAGTAGCGCGGGAGGCCACAGATACGCAGTATTTT. This encodes CSVEGVAREATDTQYF.

This clonotype was seen many times. This chain joins TRBV7-9 and TRBJ1-6; 7 bases map to TRBD1. The CDR3 sequence is 17 residues long. Per germline, CDR1 SEHNR and CDR2 FQNEAQ (reference sequence). V gave up 5 bases and J gave up 0 bases; unmatched junction bases: 7. The CDR3: CASSPGQWSSYNSPLHF. The CDR3 DNA follows: TGTGCCAGCAGCCCGGGACAGTGGAGCTCCTATAATTCACCCCTCCACTTT.

This clonotype showed up many times. The rearrangement links TRBV7-2 to TRBJ2-3; D is ambiguous. The length of the CDR3 is 16 residues. CDR1 and CDR2 (germline): SGHTA, FQGNSA. The ends were cut back, 1 base at V and 2 bases at J, with 13 bases in the middle. CDR3 coding DNA: TGTGCCAGCAGCTTAGGAGGCAGCTTCTTCACAGATACGCAGTATTTT. Translating it yields CASSLGGSFFTDTQYF.

This clonotype was counted at least ten times. V usage is TRBV18 and J usage is TRBJ1-5, with D possibly being TRBD1 (6 bases). The V end was cut by 3 bases, the J end by 4 bases, with 16 bases between. Per the germline V gene, CDR1 is KGHSH and CDR2 is LQKENI. The CDR3 contains 16 residues. CDR3 region: CASSPRGRGSNQPQHF. CDR3 nucleotide sequence: TGTGCCAGCTCACCGCGGGGCAGGGGAAGTAATCAGCCCCAGCATTTT.

This clonotype was recorded many times. J is TRBJ2-2 and V is TRBV12-3 or TRBV12-4; unclear D gene. The CDR3 totals 15 residues. Trimming took off 8 bases at V and 4 bases at J, with 17 bases between the two ends. This CDR3 is CASQFKSRPTGELFF. The CDR3, as DNA: TGTGCCAGCCAGTTTAAGAGTCGTCCCACCGGGGAGCTGTTTTTT.

The chain couples TRBV7-6 to TRBJ2-1, with 10 bases identical to TRBD2. The junction had 5 bases not matched to a gene; V was cut back by 4 bases and J by 2 bases. This CDR3 contains 16 residues. Germline assignment: CDR1 SGHVS and CDR2 FNYEAQ. CDR3 protein: CASSYILAGPYNEQFF. The CDR3 DNA is TGTGCCAGCAGCTACATACTAGCGGGGCCCTACAATGAGCAGTTCTTC.

This clonotype showed up many times. V gene TRBV5-5 combines with J gene TRBJ2-1; D is uncertain. The CDR3 loop spans 15 amino acids. Germline V lookup: CDR1 SGHKS, CDR2 YYEKEE (reference sequence). V was shortened by 0 bases and J by 4 bases, with 11 bases between the two germline ends. The DNA for the CDR3 is TGTGCCAGCAGCTTGGGGCAGCTATTATACAATGAGCAGTTCTTC. Translation gives CASSLGQLLYNEQFF. The complete variable domain, with remaining parts taken from reference TRBV5-5 and TRBJ2-1, reads DAGVTQSPTHLIKTRGQQVTLRCSPISGHKSVSWYQQVLGQGPQFIFQYYEKEERGRGNFPDRFSARQFPNYSSELNVNALLLGDSALYLCASSLGQLLYNEQFFGPGTRLTVL.

The V call is TRBV4-3, the J call TRBJ1-3, with D uncertain. The germline V and J ends were trimmed by 1 base and 1 base, with 14 bases remaining between them. Germline CDR1 and CDR2: LGHNA and YSLEER. CDR3 length equals 17 residues. The CDR3 coding sequence is TGCGCCAGCAGCCAAGCCGTCAGTAGGGCTTCTGGAAACACCATATATTTT. Its protein product is CASSQAVSRASGNTIYF.

This clonotype came up many times. The chain links TRBV5-6 to TRBJ1-4; 11 bases are shared with TRBD1. With 3 bases clipped from V and 2 bases from J, the junction kept 3 bases outside the gene matches. The CDR3 spans 16 residues. Germline V gene sequence: CDR1 SGHDT, CDR2 YYEEEE. The CDR3 bases are TGTGCCAGCAGCTCCGGGACAGGGGGTACTAATGAAAAACTGTTTTTT. Its translation: CASSSGTGGTNEKLFF.

This clonotype showed up many times. This rearrangement joins TRBV29-1 to TRBJ1-1; TRBD1 aligns across 7 bases. The length of the CDR3 is 13 residues. V lost 6 bases and J lost 4; bases outside the gene matches: 8. Germline V CDR1 and CDR2: SQVTM, ANQGSEA. CDR3 sequence (DNA): TGCAGCGTGGTGACTCAGGGGGGCACTGAAGCTTTCTTT. This encodes CSVVTQGGTEAFF. The variable domain in full, with the rest retrieved from reference TRBV29-1 and TRBJ1-1, is SAVISQKPSRDICQRGTSLTIQCQVDSQVTMMFWYRQQPGQSLTLIATANQGSEATYESGFVIDKFPISRPNLTFSTLTVSNMSPEDSSIYLCSVVTQGGTEAFFGQGTRLTVV.